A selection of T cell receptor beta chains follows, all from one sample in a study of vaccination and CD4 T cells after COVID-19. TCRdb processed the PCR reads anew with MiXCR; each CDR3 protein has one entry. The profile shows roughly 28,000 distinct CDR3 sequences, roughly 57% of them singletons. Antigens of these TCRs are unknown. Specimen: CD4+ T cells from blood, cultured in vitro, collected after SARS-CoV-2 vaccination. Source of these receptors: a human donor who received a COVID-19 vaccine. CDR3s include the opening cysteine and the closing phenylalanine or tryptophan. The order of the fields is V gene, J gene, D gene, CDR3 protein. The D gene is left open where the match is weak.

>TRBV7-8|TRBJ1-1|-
CASSLVVENTEAFF
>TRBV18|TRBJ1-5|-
CASSPGANQPQHF
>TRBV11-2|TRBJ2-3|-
CASSSISEAPDTQYF
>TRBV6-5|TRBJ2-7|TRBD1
CASSFNPQGWEQYF
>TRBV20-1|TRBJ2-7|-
CSARVGGGSHEQYF
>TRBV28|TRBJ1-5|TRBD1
CASSSGQGNQPQHF
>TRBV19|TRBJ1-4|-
CASSRQGSNEKLFF
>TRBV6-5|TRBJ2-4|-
CASSYSIQAKNIQYF
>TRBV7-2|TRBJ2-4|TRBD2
CASSFRGGIENIQYF
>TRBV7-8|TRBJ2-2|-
CASSLARAGNTGELFF
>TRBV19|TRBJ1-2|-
CASSTGFDGYTF
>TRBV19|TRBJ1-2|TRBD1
CASSVRTGENGYTF
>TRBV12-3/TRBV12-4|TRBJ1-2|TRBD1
CASSLNRGRISYGYTF
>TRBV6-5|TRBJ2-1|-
CASSYSGLALYNEQFF
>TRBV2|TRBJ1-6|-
CASSMTGAASPLHF
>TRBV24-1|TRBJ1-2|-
CATSDGGAYGYTF
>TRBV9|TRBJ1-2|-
CASSGDRIYGYTF